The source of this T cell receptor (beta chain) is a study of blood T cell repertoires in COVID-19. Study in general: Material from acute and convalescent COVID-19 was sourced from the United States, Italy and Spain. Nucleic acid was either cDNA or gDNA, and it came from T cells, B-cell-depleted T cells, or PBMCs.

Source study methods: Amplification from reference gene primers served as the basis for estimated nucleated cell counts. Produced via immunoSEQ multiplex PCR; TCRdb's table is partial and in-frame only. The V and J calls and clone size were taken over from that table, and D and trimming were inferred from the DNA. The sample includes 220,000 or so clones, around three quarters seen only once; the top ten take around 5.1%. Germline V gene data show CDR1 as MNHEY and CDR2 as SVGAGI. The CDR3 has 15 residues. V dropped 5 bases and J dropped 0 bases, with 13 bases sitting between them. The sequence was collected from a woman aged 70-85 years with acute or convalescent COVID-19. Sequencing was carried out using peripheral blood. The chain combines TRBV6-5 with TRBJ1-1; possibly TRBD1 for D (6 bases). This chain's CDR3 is CASSPNGQLNTEAFF. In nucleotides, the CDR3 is TGTGCCAGCAGTCCTAACGGACAGCTGAACACTGAAGCTTTCTTT.